The T cell receptor (beta chain) described here comes from a study of CXCR3-negative and CXCR3-positive naive CD8 T cells. Study summary: TRB reads totalled about 150 million, about 1.5 +/- 0.3 million per library. Study-wide results and caveats: When CXCR3-positive naive cells were set against CXCR3-negative naive cells, the former had more hydrophobic TRB CDR3s. Comparably high diversity marked both naive subsets, whereas memory CD8+ cells had much lower diversity.

Naivety in CD8+ T cells corresponded to a CD45RO-CCR7+CD27+CD95- phenotype. In preparing the TRB cDNA libraries, 5' RACE with UMI labels was used. TCRdb reworked the 5' RACE reads into one entry per CDR3 protein, no DNA. The specimen's table records about 130,000 distinct CDR3 sequences. Germline V gene data show CDR1 as MDHEN and CDR2 as SYDVKM. The CDR3 totals 18 residues. Concerning this clonotype itself: What it binds is unknown.

This chain connects TRBV28 to TRBJ2-3; TCRdb proposes TRBD2, but this gene call is untestable without DNA. Sequenced material: naive CXCR3- CD8+ T cells from blood. Subset of the sample: CD45RO-CCR7+CD27+CD95- naive CD8+ T cells lacking CXCR3 (TNR3-). This receptor was taken from a human donor in good health. Some clones in this sample may be carry-over from other donors' samples. CDR3 sequence reads: CASSPGIAGAASGDTQYF.